Listed here are 25 T cell receptor beta chains from one sample, sequenced in a study of T cell responses to AZD1222 COVID-19 vaccine. Here immunoSEQ multiplex PCR was the method, and the copy in TCRdb shows in-frame clones only, minus some. The table records around 110,000 clones, just under 95% of them present only once. The sequencing used peripheral blood, collected on day 0 of AZD1222 vaccination. These receptors all come from an adult in good health.

This clone was recorded a few times. This rearrangement joins TRBV5-1 to TRBJ1-2; D gene uncertain. V lost 4 bases to trimming and J lost 0 bases, with 7 bases between them. CDR1 SGHRS and CDR2 YFSETQ come from the germline V gene. The CDR3 is 13 amino acids. The CDR3 is CASSAESNYGYTF. The CDR3 nucleotides read TGCGCCAGCAGCGCGGAGTCTAACTATGGCTACACCTTC. The whole variable domain, remainder taken from reference TRBV5-1 and TRBJ1-2, is KAGVTQTPRYLIKTRGQQVTLSCSPISGHRSVSWYQQTPGQGLQFLFEYFSETQRNKGNFPGRFSGRQFSNSRSEMNVSTLELGDSALYLCASSAESNYGYTFGSGTRLTVV.

The CDR3 DNA reads TGTGCCAGCAGCTTCGGCGGGGTGAACACCGGGGAGCTGTTTTTT. Translated: CASSFGGVNTGELFF. V is TRBV5-4 and J is TRBJ2-2; D possibly corresponds to TRBD2 (6 bases). Germline CDR1 and CDR2: SGHNT and YYREEE (reference sequence). Trimming stripped 2 bases from V and 1 base from J, with 9 bases between. CDR3 size: 15 residues.

This chain links TRBV19 with TRBJ1-1; D is unclear. The CDR3 is 13 residues long. The germline CDR1 and CDR2 sequences are LNHDA and SQIVND (reference sequence). The germline V and J ends were trimmed by 7 bases and 0 bases, with 9 bases remaining between them. CDR3 in DNA: TGTGCCAGTACCAAAGTCCTGAACACTGAAGCTTTCTTT. Its translation is CASTKVLNTEAFF. The entire variable domain, with the rest obtained from reference TRBV19 and TRBJ1-1, is as follows: DGGITQSPKYLFRKEGQNVTLSCEQNLNHDAMYWYRQDPGQGLRLIYYSQIVNDFQKGDIAEGYSVSREKKESFPLTVTSAQKNPTAFYLCASTKVLNTEAFFGQGTRLTVV.

This clone was counted a single time. The V and J genes are TRBV15 and TRBJ1-2, with D hard to call. The V end lost 3 bases, the J end lost 0 bases, and 8 bases lay between the germline ends. The CDR3 is 14 residues long. Germline V gives CDR1 LNHNV, CDR2 YYDKDF (reference sequence). This CDR3 reads CATSRTLANYGYTF. CDR3 bases: TGTGCCACCAGCAGGACCTTAGCTAACTATGGCTACACCTTC.

This chain connects TRBV11-2 to TRBJ2-1; 7 bases fit TRBD1. Germline assignment: CDR1 SGHAT and CDR2 FQNNGV. V was clipped by 7 bases and J by 3 bases; unmatched bases: 6. The CDR3 consists of 14 residues. This chain's CDR3 is CASTRGQFYNEQFF. The CDR3 DNA sequence: TGTGCCAGCACCCGGGGACAGTTCTACAATGAGCAGTTCTTC.

The rearrangement uses TRBV7-9 and TRBJ1-1; D uncertain. The V gene lost 2 bases and the J gene lost 2 bases, with 12 bases spanning the gap. The germline CDR1 and CDR2 sequences are SEHNR and FQNEAQ (reference sequence). The CDR3 runs to 15 residues. CDR3 bases: TGTGCCAGCAGCTTATATGAGGGTTATAACACTGAAGCTTTCTTT. Residues: CASSLYEGYNTEAFF.

This clone was detected only once. The chain is built from TRBV6-5 and TRBJ2-7, with a weak D call TRBD2 (5 bases). V lost 11 bases and J lost 1, with 6 bases in between. This CDR3 comprises 10 residues. Germline V lookup: CDR1 MNHEY, CDR2 SVGAGI. The CDR3 bases are TGTGCCTGCGGGTCCTACGAGCAGTACTTC. Amino acid sequence: CACGSYEQYF.

The V gene is TRBV11-2, the J gene TRBJ2-7; 7 bases are shared with TRBD2. V lost 1 base and J lost 3; bases outside the gene matches: 12. This CDR3 spans 17 amino acids. The V gene's germline CDR1 is SGHAT and CDR2 FQNNGV. As DNA, the CDR3 is TGTGCCAGCAGCTTAGTTGGTTCTGCGGGAGTAATCTACGAGCAGTACTTC. Translation gives CASSLVGSAGVIYEQYF.

This chain links TRBV9 with TRBJ2-2, with D unresolved. The length of the CDR3 is 12 residues. V was pared by 4 bases and J by 6 bases, with 7 bases between. CDR1 is SGDLS, CDR2 YYNGEE, per germline. CDR3 sequence (DNA): TGTGCCAGCAGCCCCTGGTCCGGGGAGCTGTTTTTT. It yields the protein CASSPWSGELFF.

The chain links TRBV5-4 to TRBJ1-1; no clear D. V lost 5 bases and J lost 1, with 6 bases in between. Germline V gene lookup returns CDR1 SGHNT and CDR2 YYREEE (reference sequence). CDR3 size: 12 residues. CDR3 nucleotides: TGTGCCAGCAGATCGACGAACACTGAAGCTTTCTTT. Its protein is CASRSTNTEAFF.

The CDR3 DNA sequence: TGTGCCAGCAGCTTGCGAGGGGAGCAGTTCTTC. This translates into CASSLRGEQFF. The chain has TRBV5-4 and TRBJ2-1, with D perhaps TRBD2 (5 bases). Trimming took 1 base from V and 10 from J, leaving 6 bases between them. This CDR3 comprises 11 residues. CDR1 and CDR2 from the germline V gene are SGHNT and YYREEE (reference sequence). The variable domain in full, completed from reference TRBV5-4 and TRBJ2-1, reads ETGVTQSPTHLIKTRGQQVTLRCSSQSGHNTVSWYQQALGQGPQFIFQYYREEENGRGNFPPRFSGLQFPNYSSELNVNALELDDSALYLCASSLRGEQFFGPGTRLTVL.

V gene TRBV2 combines with J gene TRBJ2-1; tentatively, D is TRBD1 (6 bases). This CDR3 spans 11 amino acids. V was pared by 9 bases and J by 3 bases, with 6 bases between. Germline V gene data show CDR1 as SNHLY and CDR2 as FYNNEI. CDR3 region: CARQGYNEQFF. The DNA of the CDR3 is TGTGCCAGACAGGGCTACAATGAGCAGTTCTTC.

The table lists this clone with a count of one. The CDR3 spells CASSESQADYNEQFF. In DNA form, the CDR3 reads TGCGCCAGCAGTGAGTCTCAAGCGGACTACAATGAGCAGTTCTTC. This sequence joins TRBV10-1 and TRBJ2-1, with a weak D call TRBD2 (5 bases). The CDR3 covers 15 residues. Trimming took 0 bases from V and 3 from J, leaving 9 bases between them. CDR1 and CDR2 from the germline V gene are WNHNN and SYGVQD (reference sequence).

The chain carries TRBV9 and TRBJ1-2; D not certain. The CDR3 has 16 amino acids. V was trimmed by 0 bases and J by 4 bases, leaving 16 bases between them. Germline V gene data show CDR1 as SGDLS and CDR2 as YYNGEE. The CDR3 is CASSVAPPGEGYGYTF. For the CDR3, the DNA is TGTGCCAGCAGCGTAGCCCCCCCTGGGGAGGGCTATGGCTACACCTTC.

The chain employs TRBV5-4 and TRBJ2-1; D call uncertain. This CDR3 has 13 amino acids. Trimming took 5 bases from V and 8 from J, leaving 14 bases between them. The germline gives CDR1 SGHNT, CDR2 YYREEE (reference sequence). CDR3 bases: TGTGCCAGCAGGCGAGCTTTCGCGGATGAGCAGTTCTTC. It encodes CASRRAFADEQFF.

The V and J genes are TRBV28 and TRBJ2-7; D possibly corresponds to TRBD1 (6 bases). This CDR3 region has 16 residues. Trimming pared 8 bases from V and 3 bases from J, leaving 23 bases between. CDR1 and CDR2 from the germline V gene are MDHEN and SYDVKM. CDR3 sequence reads: CASSTGKRGALYEQYF. CDR3 nucleotide sequence: TGTGCCAGCTCGACAGGAAAACGAGGGGCCCTCTACGAGCAGTACTTC.

CDR3 residues: CASSEPQNSPLHF. The CDR3 bases are TGTGCCAGCAGTGAACCCCAAAATTCACCCCTCCACTTT. V usage is TRBV25-1 and J usage is TRBJ1-6, with D unresolved. The CDR3 covers 13 residues. Germline V gene data show CDR1 as MGHDK and CDR2 as SYGVNS. V was clipped by 2 bases and J by 7 bases, with 6 bases between them.

This clone was observed a single time. The rearrangement joins TRBV2 to TRBJ1-4; a possible D gene is TRBD1 (6 bases). The CDR3 is made up of 14 amino acids. Trimming pared 1 base from V and 8 bases from J, leaving 11 bases between. The V gene's germline CDR1 is SNHLY and CDR2 FYNNEI. The CDR3 nucleotides read TGTGCCAGCAGTGAAGGACAGGAGGGGGAAAAACTGTTTTTT. This sequence encodes CASSEGQEGEKLFF.

The rearrangement links TRBV20-1 to TRBJ2-1; possibly TRBD1 or TRBD2 for D (5 bases each). The V end was cut by 6 bases, the J end by 6 bases, with 15 bases between. The CDR3 has 13 residues. Germline V gene sequence: CDR1 DFQATT, CDR2 SNEGSKA (reference sequence). The CDR3: CSASRGGGNEQFF. The CDR3 nucleotides read TGCAGTGCAAGTCGTGGGGGTGGCAATGAGCAGTTCTTC.

The V call is TRBV10-3, the J call TRBJ2-7; D is undetermined. The CDR3 has 14 amino acids. With 2 bases removed from V and 2 bases from J, the gap between germline ends came to 10 bases. Germline V CDR1 and CDR2: ENHRY, SYGVKD. DNA for the CDR3: TGTGCCATCAGTGAGAATCCTGCCCCCTACGAGCAGTACTTC. Its translation is CAISENPAPYEQYF.

V and J are TRBV5-4 and TRBJ2-7; possible D gene TRBD1, 6 bases. This CDR3 region has 12 residues. Per germline, CDR1 SGHNT and CDR2 YYREEE (reference sequence). With 4 bases removed from V and 6 bases from J, the gap between germline ends came to 11 bases. In nucleotides, the CDR3 is TGTGCCAGCAGCCCACAGGGAATCGAGCAGTACTTC. Residues: CASSPQGIEQYF. The whole variable domain, filled in from reference TRBV5-4 and TRBJ2-7, reads ETGVTQSPTHLIKTRGQQVTLRCSSQSGHNTVSWYQQALGQGPQFIFQYYREEENGRGNFPPRFSGLQFPNYSSELNVNALELDDSALYLCASSPQGIEQYFGPGTRLTVT.

The CDR3: CASSRGDSSNQPQHF. In DNA form, the CDR3 reads TGTGCCAGCAGCCGTGGGGACAGCAGCAATCAGCCCCAGCATTTT. The chain combines TRBV7-6 with TRBJ1-5; 7 nucleotides line up with TRBD1. Germline CDR1 is SGHVS and CDR2 is FNYEAQ. The CDR3 contains 15 residues. The V segment lost 5 bases and the J segment 1 base; nucleotides outside the gene matches: 5.

The chain has TRBV2 and TRBJ1-1; D remains ambiguous. V dropped 3 bases and J dropped 0 bases, with 5 bases sitting between them. CDR1 and CDR2 (germline): SNHLY, FYNNEI. The CDR3 runs to 13 residues. The CDR3 region has the DNA TGTGCCAGCAGTGAGGAGATGAACACTGAAGCTTTCTTT. Translated: CASSEEMNTEAFF.

The J gene is TRBJ2-1, the V gene TRBV2; 7 nucleotides agree with TRBD2. The CDR3 length is 15 residues. Germline V gene lookup returns CDR1 SNHLY and CDR2 FYNNEI. With V trimmed by 5 bases and J by 8 bases, 12 bases remained unmatched. CDR3 DNA: TGTGCCAGCAGTCCCCCCGGGACTATTTTCCATGAGCAGTTCTTC. Protein sequence: CASSPPGTIFHEQFF.

This clone has only one observation. The V gene is TRBV5-4, the J gene TRBJ2-1; TRBD1 is a possible D gene (6 bases). The CDR3 runs to 13 residues. The V and J ends lost 0 bases and 15 bases respectively, with 16 bases between them. Germline assignment: CDR1 SGHNT and CDR2 YYREEE (reference sequence). The CDR3 nucleotides read TGTGCCAGCAGCTTGGATGGCGGCCCCAGGGGGTTCTTC. Translation gives CASSLDGGPRGFF.